Sequencing of this TCR beta chain was carried out in a study of breast tumors, draining lymph nodes, adjacent tissues. Breast cancer patients provided tissue from their axillary draining lymph nodes. The study's findings and limits: Tumor and nontumor repertoires were significantly more similar in luminal-like than in basal-like breast cancer.

Each CDR3 protein is one row after TCRdb ran MiXCR on the multiplex PCR reads. The sample lists tens of thousands of distinct CDR3 sequences; over 25% were seen once. This clonotype turned up a few times. What it binds is unknown. The CDR3 is 14 residues long. From germline, CDR1 is MGHRA and CDR2 YSYEKL. Trimming shortened V by 1 base and J by 6 bases, and 12 bases separated the two germline ends. The rearrangement joins TRBV4-1 to TRBJ1-1; D is ambiguous. The sequence was obtained from a female donor with breast cancer. Some clones in this sample may be carry-over from other donors' samples. The sample was axillary lymph node tissue. The CDR3 nucleotides read TGCGCCAGCAGCCAAGTTCCGGGTTTAGCTGAAGCTTTCTTT. Translated, it gives CASSQVPGLAEAFF.